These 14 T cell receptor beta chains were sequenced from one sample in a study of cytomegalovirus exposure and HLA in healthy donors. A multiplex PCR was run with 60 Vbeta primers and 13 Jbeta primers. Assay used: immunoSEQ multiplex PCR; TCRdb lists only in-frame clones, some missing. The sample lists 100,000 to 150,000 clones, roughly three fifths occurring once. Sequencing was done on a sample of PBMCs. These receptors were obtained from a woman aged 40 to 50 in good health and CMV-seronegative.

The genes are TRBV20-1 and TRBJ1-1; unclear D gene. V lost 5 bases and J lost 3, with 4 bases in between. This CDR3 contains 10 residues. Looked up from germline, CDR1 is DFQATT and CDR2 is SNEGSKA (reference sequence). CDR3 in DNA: TGCAGTGCTCGTCACACTGAAGCTTTCTTT. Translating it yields CSARHTEAFF.

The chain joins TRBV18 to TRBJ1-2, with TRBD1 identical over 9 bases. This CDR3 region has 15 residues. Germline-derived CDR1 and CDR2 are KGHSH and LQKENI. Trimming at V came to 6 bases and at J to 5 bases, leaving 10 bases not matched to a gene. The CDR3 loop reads CASSPAQGARYGYTF. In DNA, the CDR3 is TGTGCCAGCTCGCCCGCACAGGGGGCTCGTTATGGCTACACCTTC. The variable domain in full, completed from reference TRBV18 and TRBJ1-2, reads NAGVMQNPRHLVRRRGQEARLRCSPMKGHSHVYWYRQLPEEGLKFMVYLQKENIIDESGMPKERFSAEFPKEGPSILRIQQVVRGDSAAYFCASSPAQGARYGYTFGSGTRLTVV.

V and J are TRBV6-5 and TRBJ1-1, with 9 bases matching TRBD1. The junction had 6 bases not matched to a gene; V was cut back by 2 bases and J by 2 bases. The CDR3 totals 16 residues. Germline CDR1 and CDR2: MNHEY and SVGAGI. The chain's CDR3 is CASSYGTGSTNTEAFF. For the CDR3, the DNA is TGTGCCAGCAGTTACGGGACAGGGTCAACCAACACTGAAGCTTTCTTT.

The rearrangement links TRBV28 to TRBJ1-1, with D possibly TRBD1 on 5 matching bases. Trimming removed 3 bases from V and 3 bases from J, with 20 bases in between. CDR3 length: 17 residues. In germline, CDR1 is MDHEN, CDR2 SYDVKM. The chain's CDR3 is CASSLEWSLGGYTEAFF. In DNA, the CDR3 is TGTGCCAGCAGTTTGGAGTGGTCGTTGGGGGGATACACTGAAGCTTTCTTT. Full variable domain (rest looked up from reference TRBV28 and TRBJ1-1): DVKVTQSSRYLVKRTGEKVFLECVQDMDHENMFWYRQDPGLGLRLIYFSYDVKMKEKGDIPEGYSVSREKKERFSLILESASTNQTSMYLCASSLEWSLGGYTEAFFGQGTRLTVV.

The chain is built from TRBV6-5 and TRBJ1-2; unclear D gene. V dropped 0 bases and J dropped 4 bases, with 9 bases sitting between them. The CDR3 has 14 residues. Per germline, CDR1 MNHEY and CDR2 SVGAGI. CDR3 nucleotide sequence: TGTGCCAGCAGTTACTCCGGAGAGGTCTATGGCTACACCTTC. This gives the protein CASSYSGEVYGYTF.

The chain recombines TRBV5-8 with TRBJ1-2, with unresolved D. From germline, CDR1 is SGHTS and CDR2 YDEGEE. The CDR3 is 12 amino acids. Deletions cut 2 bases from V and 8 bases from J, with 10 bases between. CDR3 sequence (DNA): TGTGCCAGCAGCTTCGGGGTATCGGGCTACACCTTC. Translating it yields CASSFGVSGYTF.

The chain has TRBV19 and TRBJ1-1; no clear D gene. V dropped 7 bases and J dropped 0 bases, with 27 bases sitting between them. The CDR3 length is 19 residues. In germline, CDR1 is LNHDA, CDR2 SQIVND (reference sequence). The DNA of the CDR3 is TGTGCCAGTATGGGCCCAGAAAATAAGCCGACCTCCATGAACACTGAAGCTTTCTTT. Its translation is CASMGPENKPTSMNTEAFF.

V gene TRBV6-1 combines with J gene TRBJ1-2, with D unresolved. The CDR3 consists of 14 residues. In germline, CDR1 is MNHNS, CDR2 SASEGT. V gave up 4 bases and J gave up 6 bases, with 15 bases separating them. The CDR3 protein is CASSALPPLNGYTF. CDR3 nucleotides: TGTGCCAGCAGTGCCCTACCACCCCTGAATGGCTACACCTTC.

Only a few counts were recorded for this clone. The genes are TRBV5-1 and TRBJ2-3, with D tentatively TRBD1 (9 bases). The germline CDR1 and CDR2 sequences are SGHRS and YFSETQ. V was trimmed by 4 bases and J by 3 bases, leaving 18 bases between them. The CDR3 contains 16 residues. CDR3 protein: CASSNTGGGRTDTQYF. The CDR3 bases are TGCGCCAGCAGCAATACAGGGGGCGGGAGGACAGATACGCAGTATTTT. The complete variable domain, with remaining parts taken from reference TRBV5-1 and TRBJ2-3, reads KAGVTQTPRYLIKTRGQQVTLSCSPISGHRSVSWYQQTPGQGLQFLFEYFSETQRNKGNFPGRFSGRQFSNSRSEMNVSTLELGDSALYLCASSNTGGGRTDTQYFGPGTRLTVL.

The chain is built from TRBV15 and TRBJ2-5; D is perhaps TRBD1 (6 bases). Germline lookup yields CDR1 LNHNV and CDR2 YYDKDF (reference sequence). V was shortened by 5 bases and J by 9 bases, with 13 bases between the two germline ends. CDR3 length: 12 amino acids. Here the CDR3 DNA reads TGTGCCACCAGCGATCAGGGGTGGGCCCAGTACTTC. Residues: CATSDQGWAQYF.

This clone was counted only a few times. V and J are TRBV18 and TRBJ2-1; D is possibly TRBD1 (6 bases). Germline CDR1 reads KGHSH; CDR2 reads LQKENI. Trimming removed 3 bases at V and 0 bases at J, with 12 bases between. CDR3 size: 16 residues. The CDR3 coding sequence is TGTGCCAGCTCACCGGGGAACAGGGTCTCCTACAATGAGCAGTTCTTC. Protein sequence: CASSPGNRVSYNEQFF.

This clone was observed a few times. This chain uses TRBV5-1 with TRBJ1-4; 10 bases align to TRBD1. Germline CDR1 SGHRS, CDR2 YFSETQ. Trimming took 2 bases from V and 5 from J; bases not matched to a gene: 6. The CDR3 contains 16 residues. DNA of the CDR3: TGCGCCAGCAGCTTCGACCCGGGACAGGGGAATGAAAAACTGTTTTTT. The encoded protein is CASSFDPGQGNEKLFF. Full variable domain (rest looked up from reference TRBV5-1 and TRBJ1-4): KAGVTQTPRYLIKTRGQQVTLSCSPISGHRSVSWYQQTPGQGLQFLFEYFSETQRNKGNFPGRFSGRQFSNSRSEMNVSTLELGDSALYLCASSFDPGQGNEKLFFGSGTQLSVL.

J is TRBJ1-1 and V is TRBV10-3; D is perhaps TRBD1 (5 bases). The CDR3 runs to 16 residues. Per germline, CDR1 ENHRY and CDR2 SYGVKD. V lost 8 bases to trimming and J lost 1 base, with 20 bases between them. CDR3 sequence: CAIGAQGGAANTEAFF. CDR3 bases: TGTGCCATCGGCGCCCAGGGTGGGGCCGCGAACACTGAAGCTTTCTTT.

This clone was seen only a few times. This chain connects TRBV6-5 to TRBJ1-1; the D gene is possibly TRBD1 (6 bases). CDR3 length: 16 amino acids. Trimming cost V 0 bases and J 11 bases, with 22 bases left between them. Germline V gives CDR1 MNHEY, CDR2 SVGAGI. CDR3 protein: CASSYSGVVRGGGAFF. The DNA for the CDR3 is TGTGCCAGCAGTTACTCGGGAGTGGTCAGGGGCGGCGGGGCTTTCTTT.